The 16 T cell receptor beta chains presented below share a single source sample, sequenced in a study of blood T cell repertoires in COVID-19. Sequencing used immunoSEQ multiplex PCR; TCRdb keeps in-frame clones, though not all of them. The data show approximately 91,000 clones, with about 80% seen just once and 24% held by the top ten. Source material: peripheral blood. The origin of the receptors is an older man with acute or convalescent COVID-19.

The chain employs TRBV7-9 and TRBJ2-3; D call uncertain. The V gene's germline CDR1 is SEHNR and CDR2 FQNEAQ (reference sequence). The V end was cut by 5 bases, the J end by 3 bases, with 6 bases between. CDR3 length: 12 amino acids. The chain's CDR3 is CASSESTDTQYF. The CDR3 DNA sequence: TGTGCCAGCAGCGAGTCTACAGATACGCAGTATTTT.

The chain has TRBV4-1 and TRBJ1-1, with a weak D call TRBD1 (6 bases). Germline CDR1 and CDR2: MGHRA and YSYEKL. Trimming pared 0 bases from V and 10 bases from J, leaving 15 bases between. The CDR3 spans 14 residues. The DNA for the CDR3 is TGCGCCAGCAGCCAAGAGTCGGCAGGGGATGTAGCTTTCTTT. It is translated as CASSQESAGDVAFF.

A few counts support this clone. This chain connects TRBV4-1 to TRBJ1-5; tentatively, D is TRBD1 (5 bases). This CDR3 is built from 16 residues. Germline V lookup: CDR1 MGHRA, CDR2 YSYEKL. Deletions cut 2 bases from V and 6 bases from J, with 17 bases between. The CDR3 here is CASSQFGQGLGQPQHF. In DNA form, the CDR3 reads TGCGCCAGCAGCCAATTCGGGCAGGGATTGGGTCAGCCCCAGCATTTT.

The CDR3 protein is CASSSRTGITYEQYF. In DNA, the CDR3 is TGTGCCAGCAGCTCACGGACAGGGATCACCTACGAGCAGTACTTC. The V gene is TRBV9, the J gene TRBJ2-7; 8 bases match TRBD1. Unmatched junction bases numbered 8, after V lost 4 bases and J lost 2 bases. Looked up from germline, CDR1 is SGDLS and CDR2 is YYNGEE. The CDR3 loop spans 15 amino acids.

V is TRBV12-1 and J is TRBJ2-2; the DNA was not used to check the table's D call, TRBD2. TRBV12-1 counts as a pseudogene. The CDR3 runs to 20 residues. DNA for the CDR3: TGTGCCAGCAGCTTTGCCTGGTGTCTAGCGGCAGACGTCGGCACCGGGGAGCTGTTTTTT. As protein: CASSFAWCLAADVGTGELFF.

This chain joins TRBV7-6 and TRBJ2-2; 12 bases line up with TRBD2. The CDR3 consists of 17 residues. The V gene's germline CDR1 is SGHVS and CDR2 FNYEAQ. V dropped 5 bases and J dropped 5; count of bases not matched to a gene: 9. The CDR3 loop is CASSPGASGRGTGELFF. CDR3 sequence (DNA): TGTGCCAGCAGCCCCGGCGCTAGCGGGAGGGGAACCGGGGAGCTGTTTTTT.

This clone was picked up a small number of times. V usage is TRBV7-3 and J usage is TRBJ2-1, with D possibly matching TRBD1 (5 bases). The V end was cut by 3 bases, the J end by 6 bases, with 6 bases between. Germline V CDR1 and CDR2: SGHTA, FQGTGA. This CDR3 is 12 amino acids long. The CDR3 sequence: CASSLDINEQFF. CDR3 in DNA: TGTGCCAGCAGCTTGGACATCAATGAGCAGTTCTTC.

This sequence joins TRBV3-1 (or the pseudogene TRBV3-2) and TRBJ1-4; D call uncertain. The CDR3 is made up of 13 amino acids. The germline gives CDR1 LGHDT, CDR2 YNNKEL (reference sequence). Trimming took 4 bases from V and 7 from J, leaving 10 bases between them. The CDR3 spells CASSRYFGEKLFF. CDR3 nucleotide sequence: TGTGCCAGCAGCCGATACTTTGGTGAAAAACTGTTTTTT.

A single count supports this clone. The chain joins TRBV4-1 to TRBJ2-7, with TRBD2 matching over 12 bases. Looked up from germline, CDR1 is MGHRA and CDR2 is YSYEKL. The V gene end was trimmed by 0 bases and the J gene end by 3 bases; junction bases not matched to a gene: 9. The CDR3 covers 18 residues. For the CDR3, the DNA is TGCGCCAGCAGCCAAGACCTGGGACTAGCGGGCCCCCGCTACGAGCAGTACTTC. It specifies CASSQDLGLAGPRYEQYF.

This clone was counted between two and nine times. The rearrangement joins TRBV30 to TRBJ1-5; D is perhaps TRBD1 (5 bases). Germline CDR1 is GTSNPN and CDR2 is SVGIG (reference sequence). Trimming removed 1 base from V and 7 bases from J, with 14 bases in between. The length of the CDR3 is 14 residues. CDR3 residues: CAWSETGAPQPQHF. The CDR3, as DNA: TGTGCCTGGAGTGAAACAGGAGCACCCCAGCCCCAGCATTTT. Looking up the rest from reference TRBV30 and TRBJ1-5 gives the full variable domain: SQTIHQWPATLVQPVGSPLSLECTVEGTSNPNLYWYRQAAGRGLQLLFYSVGIGQISSEVPQNLSASRPQDRQFILSSKKLLLSDSGFYLCAWSETGAPQPQHFGDGTRLSIL.

This chain links TRBV5-6 with TRBJ2-1; perhaps TRBD1 as D (5 bases). V was pared by 0 bases and J by 3 bases, with 7 bases between. The CDR3 consists of 14 residues. Germline CDR1 SGHDT, CDR2 YYEEEE. The CDR3 sequence is CASSLGQFYNEQFF. In nucleotides, the CDR3 is TGTGCCAGCAGCTTGGGACAGTTCTACAATGAGCAGTTCTTC.

The V and J genes are TRBV6-5 and TRBJ1-2; D ambiguous. Germline V lookup: CDR1 MNHEY, CDR2 SVGAGI. V gave up 2 bases and J gave up 2 bases, with 6 bases separating them. This CDR3 comprises 13 residues. CDR3 sequence (DNA): TGTGCCAGCAGTTACGACGGGAACTATGGCTACACCTTC. Residues: CASSYDGNYGYTF.

This sequence joins TRBV2 and TRBJ1-5, with 9 bases lining up with TRBD1. Germline-derived CDR1 and CDR2 are SNHLY and FYNNEI. The ends lost 8 bases at V and 5 bases at J; junction bases unmatched: 7. The CDR3 is 14 amino acids. The CDR3 loop reads CASSPGQGDQPQHF. The CDR3 nucleotides read TGTGCCAGCTCTCCGGGACAGGGCGATCAGCCCCAGCATTTT.

The V and J genes are TRBV5-4 and TRBJ1-2; 9 bases map to TRBD1. Germline values: CDR1 SGHNT, CDR2 YYREEE (reference sequence). V lost 4 bases to trimming and J lost 4 bases; unmatched junction nucleotides: 17. The CDR3 has 18 amino acids. This chain's CDR3 is CASSPSLLGQGRSYGYTF. CDR3 sequence (DNA): TGTGCCAGCAGCCCCTCGCTACTAGGACAGGGGAGGAGCTATGGCTACACCTTC.

This clone was counted between two and nine times. The CDR3 sequence is CASSETDRGAEQYF. CDR3 DNA: TGCGCCAGCAGCGAAACGGACAGGGGTGCCGAGCAGTACTTC. The V gene is TRBV5-1, the J gene TRBJ2-7, with 9 bases aligning to TRBD1. After removal of 4 bases from V and 6 bases from J, the junction contained 8 bases not matched to a gene. CDR3 size: 14 residues. CDR1 is SGHRS and CDR2 is YFSETQ in the germline V gene.

This rearrangement joins TRBV30 to TRBJ2-7; TRBD1 matches 9 bases. The CDR3 is 13 amino acids. Germline assignment: CDR1 GTSNPN and CDR2 SVGIG (reference sequence). The ends lost 4 bases at V and 3 bases at J; junction bases unmatched: 4. The CDR3 is CAWTWGQGYEQYF. In nucleotides, the CDR3 is TGTGCCTGGACTTGGGGACAGGGCTACGAGCAGTACTTC.